This entry is about one T cell receptor beta chain. The same CDR3 arises from other DNA sequences in this sample as well. This specimen comes from a study of shared clonotypes between healthy human individuals. Germline values: CDR1 SGHRS, CDR2 YFSETQ. Trimming stripped 2 bases from V and 5 bases from J, with 10 bases between. This CDR3 contains 14 residues. Sequencing used immunoSEQ multiplex PCR; TCRdb keeps in-frame clones, though not all of them. The table records 950,000 to 1,100,000 clones, 78% of them present only once. The V and J genes are TRBV5-1 and TRBJ2-2, with a tentative D call TRBD2 (5 bases). The sequence was obtained from a man aged 18-30 years in good health. Some clones in this sample may be carry-over from other donors' samples. Material for sequencing was memory CD4+ T cells from PBMCs. The subset here: CD45RA-negative fraction. The CDR3 is CASSFSGNTGELFF. In nucleotides, the CDR3 is TGCGCCAGCAGCTTTTCGGGGAATACCGGGGAGCTGTTTTTT.